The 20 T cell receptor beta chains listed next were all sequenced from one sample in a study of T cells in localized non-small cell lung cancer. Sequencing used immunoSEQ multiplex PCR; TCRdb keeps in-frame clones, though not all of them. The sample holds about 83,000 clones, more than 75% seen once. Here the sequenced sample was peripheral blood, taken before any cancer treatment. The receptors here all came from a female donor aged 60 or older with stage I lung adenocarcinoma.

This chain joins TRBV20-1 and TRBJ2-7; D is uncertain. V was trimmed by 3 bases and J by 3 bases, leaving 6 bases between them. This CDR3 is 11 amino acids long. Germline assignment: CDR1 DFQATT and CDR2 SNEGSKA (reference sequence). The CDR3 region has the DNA TGCAGTGCTAGCAGTAGCTACGAGCAGTACTTC. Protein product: CSASSSYEQYF.

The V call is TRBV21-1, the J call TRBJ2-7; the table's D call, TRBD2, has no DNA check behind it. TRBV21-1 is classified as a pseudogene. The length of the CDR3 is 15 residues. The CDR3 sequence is CASSKAERESDEQYF. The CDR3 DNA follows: TGTGCCAGCAGCAAAGCTGAGCGGGAGTCTGACGAGCAGTACTTC.

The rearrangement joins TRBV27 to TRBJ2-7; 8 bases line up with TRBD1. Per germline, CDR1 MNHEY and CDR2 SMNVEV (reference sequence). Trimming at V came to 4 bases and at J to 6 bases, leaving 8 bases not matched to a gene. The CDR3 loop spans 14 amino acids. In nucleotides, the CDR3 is TGTGCCAGCAGTTCCGCGGACAGGGCAGGCGAGCAGTACTTC. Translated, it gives CASSSADRAGEQYF.

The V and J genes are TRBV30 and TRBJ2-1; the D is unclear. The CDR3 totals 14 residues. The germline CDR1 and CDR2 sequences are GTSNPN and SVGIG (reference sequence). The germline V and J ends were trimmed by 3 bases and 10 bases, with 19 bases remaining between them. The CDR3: CAWRKGSGSGEQFF. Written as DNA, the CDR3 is TGTGCCTGGAGGAAGGGATCCGGTTCGGGCGAGCAGTTCTTC.

For the CDR3, the DNA is TGTGCCAGCAGTTTTACCCCCGGGAGTGGCAATGAGCAGTTCTTC. Protein: CASSFTPGSGNEQFF. This chain joins TRBV27 and TRBJ2-1, with D perhaps TRBD2 (6 bases). The V gene's germline CDR1 is MNHEY and CDR2 SMNVEV (reference sequence). CDR3 length equals 15 residues. The V gene lost 3 bases and the J gene lost 6 bases, with 15 bases spanning the gap.

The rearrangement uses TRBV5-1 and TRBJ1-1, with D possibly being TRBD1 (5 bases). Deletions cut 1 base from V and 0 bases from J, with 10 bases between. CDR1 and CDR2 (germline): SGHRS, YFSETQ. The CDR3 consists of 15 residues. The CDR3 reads CASSLHSGMNTEAFF. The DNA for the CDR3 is TGCGCCAGCAGCTTGCATTCAGGGATGAACACTGAAGCTTTCTTT.

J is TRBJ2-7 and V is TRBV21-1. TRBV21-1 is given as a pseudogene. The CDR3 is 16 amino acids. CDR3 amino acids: CASRAVGGTKYYEQYF. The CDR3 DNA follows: TGTGCCAGCAGGGCAGTGGGTGGGACCAAATATTACGAGCAGTACTTC.

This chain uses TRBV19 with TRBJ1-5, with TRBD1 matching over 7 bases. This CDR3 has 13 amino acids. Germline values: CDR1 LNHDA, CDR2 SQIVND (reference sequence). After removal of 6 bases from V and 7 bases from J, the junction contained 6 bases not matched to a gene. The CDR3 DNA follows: TGTGCCAGTAGCCAACAGGGGTTACAGCCCCAGCATTTT. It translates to CASSQQGLQPQHF. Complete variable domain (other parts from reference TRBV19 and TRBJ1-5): DGGITQSPKYLFRKEGQNVTLSCEQNLNHDAMYWYRQDPGQGLRLIYYSQIVNDFQKGDIAEGYSVSREKKESFPLTVTSAQKNPTAFYLCASSQQGLQPQHFGDGTRLSIL.

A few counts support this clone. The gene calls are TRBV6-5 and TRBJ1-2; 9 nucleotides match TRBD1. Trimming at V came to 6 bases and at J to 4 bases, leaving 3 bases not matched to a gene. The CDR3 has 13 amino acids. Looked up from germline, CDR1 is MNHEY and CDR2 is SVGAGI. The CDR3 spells CASSQGQGYGYTF. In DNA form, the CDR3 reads TGTGCCAGCAGCCAGGGACAGGGCTATGGCTACACCTTC.

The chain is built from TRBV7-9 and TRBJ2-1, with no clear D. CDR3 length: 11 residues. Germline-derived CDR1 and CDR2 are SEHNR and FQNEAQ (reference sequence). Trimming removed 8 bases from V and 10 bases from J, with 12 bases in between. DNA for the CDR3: TGTGCCAGCCAGACCTCCGGCGAGCAGTTCTTC. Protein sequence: CASQTSGEQFF.

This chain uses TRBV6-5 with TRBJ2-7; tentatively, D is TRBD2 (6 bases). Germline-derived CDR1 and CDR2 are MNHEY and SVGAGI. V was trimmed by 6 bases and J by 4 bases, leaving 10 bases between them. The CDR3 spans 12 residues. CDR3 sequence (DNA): TGTGCCAGCAGCCTGGGACTTTACGAGCAGTACTTC. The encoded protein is CASSLGLYEQYF.

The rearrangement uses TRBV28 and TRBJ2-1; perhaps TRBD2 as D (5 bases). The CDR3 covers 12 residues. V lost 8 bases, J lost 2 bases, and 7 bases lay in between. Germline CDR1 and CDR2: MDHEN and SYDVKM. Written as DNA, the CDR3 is TGTGCCAGCGGGAGCACCTACAATGAGCAGTTCTTC. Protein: CASGSTYNEQFF.

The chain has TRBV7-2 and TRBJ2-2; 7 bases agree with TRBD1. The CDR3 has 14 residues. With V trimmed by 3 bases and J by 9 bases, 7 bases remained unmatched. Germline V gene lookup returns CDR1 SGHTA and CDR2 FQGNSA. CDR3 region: CASSFYRGDRELFF. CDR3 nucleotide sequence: TGTGCCAGCAGCTTTTACAGGGGCGACCGGGAGCTGTTTTTT.

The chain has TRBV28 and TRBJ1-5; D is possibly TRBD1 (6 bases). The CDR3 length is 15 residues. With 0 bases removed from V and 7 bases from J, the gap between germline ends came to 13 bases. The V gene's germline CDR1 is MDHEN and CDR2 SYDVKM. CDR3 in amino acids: CASSLWGGDGQPQHF. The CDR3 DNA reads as TGTGCCAGCAGTTTATGGGGGGGCGATGGACAGCCCCAGCATTTT.

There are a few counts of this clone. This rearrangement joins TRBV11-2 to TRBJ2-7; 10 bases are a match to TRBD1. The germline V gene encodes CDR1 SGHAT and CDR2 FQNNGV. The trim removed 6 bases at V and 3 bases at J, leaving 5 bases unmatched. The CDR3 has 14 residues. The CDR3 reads CASRLTGGLYEQYF. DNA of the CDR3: TGTGCCAGCAGACTGACAGGGGGCCTCTACGAGCAGTACTTC.

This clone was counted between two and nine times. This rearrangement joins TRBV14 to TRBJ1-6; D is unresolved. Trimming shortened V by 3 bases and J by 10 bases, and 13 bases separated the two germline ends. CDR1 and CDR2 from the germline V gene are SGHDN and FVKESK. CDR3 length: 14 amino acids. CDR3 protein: CASSHMRVFSPLHF. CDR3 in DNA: TGTGCCAGCAGCCATATGCGGGTTTTCTCACCCCTCCACTTT. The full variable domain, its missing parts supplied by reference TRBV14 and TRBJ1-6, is EAGVTQFPSHSVIEKGQTVTLRCDPISGHDNLYWYRRVMGKEIKFLLHFVKESKQDESGMPNNRFLAERTGGTYSTLKVQPAELEDSGVYFCASSHMRVFSPLHFGNGTRLTVT.

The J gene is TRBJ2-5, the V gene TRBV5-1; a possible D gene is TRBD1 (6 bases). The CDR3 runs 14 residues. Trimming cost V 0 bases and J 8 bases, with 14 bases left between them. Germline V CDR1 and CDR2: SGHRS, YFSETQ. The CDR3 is CASSLDRALGTQYF. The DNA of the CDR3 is TGCGCCAGCAGCTTGGACAGGGCGTTGGGAACCCAGTACTTC. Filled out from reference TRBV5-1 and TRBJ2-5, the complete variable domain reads KAGVTQTPRYLIKTRGQQVTLSCSPISGHRSVSWYQQTPGQGLQFLFEYFSETQRNKGNFPGRFSGRQFSNSRSEMNVSTLELGDSALYLCASSLDRALGTQYFGPGTRLLVL.

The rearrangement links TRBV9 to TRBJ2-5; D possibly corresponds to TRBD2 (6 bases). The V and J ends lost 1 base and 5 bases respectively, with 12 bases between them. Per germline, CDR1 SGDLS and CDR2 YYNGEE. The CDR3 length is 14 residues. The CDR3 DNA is TGTGCCAGCAGCGTAACGGGACTGAGGGAGACCCAGTACTTC. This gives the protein CASSVTGLRETQYF.

CDR3 region: CASRKDRPGETQYF. The CDR3 nucleotides are TGCGCCAGCAGAAAGGACAGGCCGGGGGAGACCCAGTACTTC. The rearrangement uses TRBV5-1 and TRBJ2-5; 7 positions match TRBD1. V trimming: 5 bases; J trimming: 5 bases; junction bases outside the gene matches: 9. The CDR3 contains 14 residues. Germline CDR1 and CDR2: SGHRS and YFSETQ.

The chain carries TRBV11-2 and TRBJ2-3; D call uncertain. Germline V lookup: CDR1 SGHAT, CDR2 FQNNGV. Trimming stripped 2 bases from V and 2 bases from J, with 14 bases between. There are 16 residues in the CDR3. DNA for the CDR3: TGTGCCAGCAGCTTATTAGGGCCCGGAAACACAGATACGCAGTATTTT. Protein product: CASSLLGPGNTDTQYF.